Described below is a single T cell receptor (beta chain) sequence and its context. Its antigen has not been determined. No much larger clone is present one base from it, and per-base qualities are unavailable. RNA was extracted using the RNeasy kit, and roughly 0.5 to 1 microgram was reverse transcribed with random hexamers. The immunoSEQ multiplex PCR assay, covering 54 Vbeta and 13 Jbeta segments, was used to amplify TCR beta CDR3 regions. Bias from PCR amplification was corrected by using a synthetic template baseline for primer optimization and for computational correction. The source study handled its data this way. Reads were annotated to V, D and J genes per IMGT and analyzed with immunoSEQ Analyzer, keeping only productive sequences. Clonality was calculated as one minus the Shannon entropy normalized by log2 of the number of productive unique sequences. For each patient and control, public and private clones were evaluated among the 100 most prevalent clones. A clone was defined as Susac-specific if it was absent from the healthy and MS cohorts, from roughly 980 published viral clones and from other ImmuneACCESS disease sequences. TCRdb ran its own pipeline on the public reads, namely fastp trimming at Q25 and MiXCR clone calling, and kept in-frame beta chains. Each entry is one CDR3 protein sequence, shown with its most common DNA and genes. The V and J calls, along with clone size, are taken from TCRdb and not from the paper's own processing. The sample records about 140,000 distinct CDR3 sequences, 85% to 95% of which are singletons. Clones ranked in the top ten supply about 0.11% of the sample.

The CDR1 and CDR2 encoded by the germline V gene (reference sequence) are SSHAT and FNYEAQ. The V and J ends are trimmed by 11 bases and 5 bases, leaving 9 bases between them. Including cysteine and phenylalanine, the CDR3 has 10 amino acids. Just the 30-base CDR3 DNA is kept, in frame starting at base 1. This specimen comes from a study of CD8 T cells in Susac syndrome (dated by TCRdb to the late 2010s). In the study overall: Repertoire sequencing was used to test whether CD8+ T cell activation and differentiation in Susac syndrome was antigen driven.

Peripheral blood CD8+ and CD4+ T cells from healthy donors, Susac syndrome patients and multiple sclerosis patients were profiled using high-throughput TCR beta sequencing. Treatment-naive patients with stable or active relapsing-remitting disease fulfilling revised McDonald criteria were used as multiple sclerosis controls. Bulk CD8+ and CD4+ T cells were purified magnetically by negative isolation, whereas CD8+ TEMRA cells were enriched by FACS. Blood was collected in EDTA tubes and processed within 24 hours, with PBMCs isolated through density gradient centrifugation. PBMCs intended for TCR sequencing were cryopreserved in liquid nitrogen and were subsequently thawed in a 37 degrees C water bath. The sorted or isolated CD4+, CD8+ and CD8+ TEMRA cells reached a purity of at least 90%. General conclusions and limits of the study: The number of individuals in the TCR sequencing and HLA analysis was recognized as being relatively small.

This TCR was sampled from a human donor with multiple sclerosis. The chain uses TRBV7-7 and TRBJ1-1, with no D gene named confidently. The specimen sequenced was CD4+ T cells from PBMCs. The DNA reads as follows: TGTGCCGGCATAGTGACTGAAGCTTTCTTT. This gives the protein CAGIVTEAFF. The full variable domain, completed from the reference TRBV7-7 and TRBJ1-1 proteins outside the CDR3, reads GAGVSQSPRYKVTKRGQDVTLRCDPISSHATLYWYQQALGQGPEFLTYFNYEAQPDKSGLPSDRFSAERPEGSISTLTIQRTEQRDSAMYRCAGIVTEAFFGQGTRLTVV.